This T cell receptor (beta chain) is from a study of blood T cell repertoires in COVID-19. Profiling relied on immunoSEQ multiplex PCR, and the TCRdb table lists in-frame clones only, not all of them. The repertoire holds fewer than 300,000 clones, with approximately 80% as singletons. The CDR3 covers 13 residues. V lost 5 bases and J lost 6; bases outside the gene matches: 1. Material for sequencing was PBMCs or T cells enriched from blood (not recorded which). The gene calls are TRBV12-3 or TRBV12-4 and TRBJ1-5; 10 bases agree with TRBD1. This receptor was obtained from a man aged 40-49 years who had been exposed to COVID-19. The CDR3 coding sequence is TGTGCCAGCAGTCGGGACAGGGGTCAGCCCCAGCATTTT. Amino acids: CASSRDRGQPQHF.